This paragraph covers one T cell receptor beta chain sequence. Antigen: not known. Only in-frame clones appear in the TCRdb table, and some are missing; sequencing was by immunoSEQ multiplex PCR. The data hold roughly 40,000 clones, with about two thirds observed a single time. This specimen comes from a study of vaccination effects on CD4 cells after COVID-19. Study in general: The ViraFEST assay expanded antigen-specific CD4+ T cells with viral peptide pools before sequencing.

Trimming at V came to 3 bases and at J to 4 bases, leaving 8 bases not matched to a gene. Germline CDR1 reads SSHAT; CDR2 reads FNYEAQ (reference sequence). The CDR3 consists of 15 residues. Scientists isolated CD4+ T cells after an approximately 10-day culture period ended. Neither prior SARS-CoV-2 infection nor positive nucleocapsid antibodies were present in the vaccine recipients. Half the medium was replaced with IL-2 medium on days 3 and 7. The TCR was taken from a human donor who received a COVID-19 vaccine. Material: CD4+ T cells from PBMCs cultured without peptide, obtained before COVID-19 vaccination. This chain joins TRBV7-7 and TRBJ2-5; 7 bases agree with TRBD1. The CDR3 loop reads CASSFNEQGRETQYF. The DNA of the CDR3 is TGTGCCAGCAGCTTTAATGAACAGGGGCGAGAGACCCAGTACTTC.